The 5 T cell receptor beta chains in this list originate from one sample, sequenced in a study of T cell responses to AZD1222 COVID-19 vaccine. Profiled with immunoSEQ multiplex PCR; TCRdb holds only in-frame clones, not every one. In the table there are some 150,000 clones, under 95% of which are singletons. The sequences come from peripheral blood, collected on day 0 of AZD1222 vaccination. The receptors shown here come from an adult in good health.

The chain employs TRBV27 and TRBJ1-4; the match to TRBD1 covers 7 bases. V lost 6 bases to trimming and J lost 0 bases; unmatched junction nucleotides: 10. The germline gives CDR1 MNHEY, CDR2 SMNVEV (reference sequence). The CDR3 contains 17 residues. The CDR3 here is CASRPDREGPTNEKLFF. CDR3 DNA: TGTGCCAGCAGACCCGACAGGGAGGGGCCAACTAATGAAAAACTGTTTTTT.

The genes are TRBV7-2 and TRBJ1-2, with unresolved D. CDR1 is SGHTA, CDR2 FQGNSA, per germline. The CDR3 length is 13 residues. The germline V and J ends were trimmed by 5 bases and 4 bases, with 11 bases remaining between them. CDR3 in DNA: TGTGCCAGCAGCGGTAGATTGATCTATGGCTACACCTTC. It translates to CASSGRLIYGYTF.

The chain uses TRBV2 and TRBJ1-6, with D perhaps TRBD1 (5 bases). Germline V gives CDR1 SNHLY, CDR2 FYNNEI. This CDR3 has 16 residues. The V end lost 6 bases, the J end lost 8 bases, and 20 bases lay between the germline ends. The DNA for the CDR3 is TGTGCCAGCAGCCGCGGGACGTCTGGTCGGGATTCACCCCTCCACTTT. Translated: CASSRGTSGRDSPLHF.

The table lists this clone with a count of one. The chain carries TRBV4-1 and TRBJ1-2; the match to TRBD1 covers 7 bases. Trimming removed 3 bases from V and 0 bases from J; junction bases left unmatched: 4. The CDR3 is 15 residues long. Germline V gene data show CDR1 as MGHRA and CDR2 as YSYEKL. In nucleotides, the CDR3 is TGCGCCAGCAGCCAGGCAGACAGGGCTAACTATGGCTACACCTTC. Its protein product is CASSQADRANYGYTF.

The J gene is TRBJ2-1, the V gene TRBV11-3; maybe TRBD2 (7 bases). The germline V gene encodes CDR1 SGHNT and CDR2 YENEEA. V dropped 3 bases and J dropped 2 bases, with 17 bases sitting between them. CDR3 size: 17 residues. The CDR3 DNA reads TGTGCCAGCAGCTTGGAGGGGGGGCAGACTACCTACAATGAGCAGTTCTTC. Its translation: CASSLEGGQTTYNEQFF.